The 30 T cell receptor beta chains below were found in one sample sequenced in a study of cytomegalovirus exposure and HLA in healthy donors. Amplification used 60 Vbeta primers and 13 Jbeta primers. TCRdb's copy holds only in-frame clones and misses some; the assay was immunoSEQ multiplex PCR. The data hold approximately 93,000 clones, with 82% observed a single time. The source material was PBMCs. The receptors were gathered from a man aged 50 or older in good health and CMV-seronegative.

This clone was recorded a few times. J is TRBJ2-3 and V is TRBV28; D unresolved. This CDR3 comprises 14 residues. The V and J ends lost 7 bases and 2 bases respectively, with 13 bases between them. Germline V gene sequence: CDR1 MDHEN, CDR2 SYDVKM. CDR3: CASTLRPYTDTQYF. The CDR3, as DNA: TGTGCCAGCACCCTACGCCCCTACACAGATACGCAGTATTTT.

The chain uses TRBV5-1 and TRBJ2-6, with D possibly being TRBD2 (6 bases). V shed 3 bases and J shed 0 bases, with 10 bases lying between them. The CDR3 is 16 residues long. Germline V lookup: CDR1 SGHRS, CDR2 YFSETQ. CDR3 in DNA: TGCGCCAGCAGCTCGGGGGTTTACTCTGGGGCCAACGTCCTGACTTTC. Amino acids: CASSSGVYSGANVLTF.

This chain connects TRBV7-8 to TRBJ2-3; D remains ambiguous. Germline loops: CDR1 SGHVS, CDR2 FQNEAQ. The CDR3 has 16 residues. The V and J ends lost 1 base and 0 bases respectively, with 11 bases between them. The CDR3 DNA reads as TGTGCCAGCAGCTTAGGTCCCGTGACTAGCACAGATACGCAGTATTTT. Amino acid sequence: CASSLGPVTSTDTQYF.

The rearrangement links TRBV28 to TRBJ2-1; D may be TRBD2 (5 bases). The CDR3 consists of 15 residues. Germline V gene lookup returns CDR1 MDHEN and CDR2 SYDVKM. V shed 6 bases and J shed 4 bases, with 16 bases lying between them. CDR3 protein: CASSPGRGQYNEQFF. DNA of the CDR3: TGTGCCAGCAGCCCAGGCCGGGGTCAGTACAATGAGCAGTTCTTC.

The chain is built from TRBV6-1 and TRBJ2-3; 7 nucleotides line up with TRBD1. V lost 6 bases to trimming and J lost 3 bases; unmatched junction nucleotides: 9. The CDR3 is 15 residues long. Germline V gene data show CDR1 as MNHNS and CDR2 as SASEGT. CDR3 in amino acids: CASSRNRGITDTQYF. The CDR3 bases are TGTGCCAGCAGCCGGAACAGGGGAATAACAGATACGCAGTATTTT.

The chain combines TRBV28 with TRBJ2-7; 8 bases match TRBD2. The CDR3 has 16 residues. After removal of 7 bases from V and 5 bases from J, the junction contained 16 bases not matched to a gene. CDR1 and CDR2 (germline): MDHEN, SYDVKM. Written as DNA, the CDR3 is TGTGCCAGCACCTCCGGCCCCAGCGGGAGTAGGAACGAGCAGTACTTC. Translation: CASTSGPSGSRNEQYF.

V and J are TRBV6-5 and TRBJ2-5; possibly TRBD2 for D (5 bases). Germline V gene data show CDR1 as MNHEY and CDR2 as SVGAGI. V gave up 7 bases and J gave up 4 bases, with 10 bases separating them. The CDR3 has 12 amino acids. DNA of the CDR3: TGTGCCAGCAAACGAGGAGGAGAGACCCAGTACTTC. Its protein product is CASKRGGETQYF.

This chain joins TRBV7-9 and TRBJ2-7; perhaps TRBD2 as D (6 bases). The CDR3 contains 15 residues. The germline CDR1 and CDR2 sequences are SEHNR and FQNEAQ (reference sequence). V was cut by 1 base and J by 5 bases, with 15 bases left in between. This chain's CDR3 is CASSLEGREHNEQYF. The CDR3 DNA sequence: TGTGCCAGCAGCTTAGAGGGTCGGGAGCACAACGAGCAGTACTTC.

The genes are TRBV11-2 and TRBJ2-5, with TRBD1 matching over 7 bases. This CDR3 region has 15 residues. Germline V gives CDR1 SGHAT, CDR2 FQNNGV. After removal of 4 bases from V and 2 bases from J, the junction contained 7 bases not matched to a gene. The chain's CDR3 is CASSYLQGIQETQYF. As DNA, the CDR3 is TGTGCCAGCAGCTACCTACAGGGGATTCAAGAGACCCAGTACTTC. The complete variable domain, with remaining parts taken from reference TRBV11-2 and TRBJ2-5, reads EAGVAQSPRYKIIEKRQSVAFWCNPISGHATLYWYQQILGQGPKLLIQFQNNGVVDDSQLPKDRFSAERLKGVDSTLKIQPAKLEDSAVYLCASSYLQGIQETQYFGPGTRLLVL.

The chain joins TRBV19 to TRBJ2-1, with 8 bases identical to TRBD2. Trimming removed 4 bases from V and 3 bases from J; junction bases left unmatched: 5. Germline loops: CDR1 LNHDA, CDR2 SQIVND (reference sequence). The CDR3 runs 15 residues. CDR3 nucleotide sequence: TGTGCCAGTAGTACAAGCGGGGGAAGCTACAATGAGCAGTTCTTC. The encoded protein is CASSTSGGSYNEQFF.

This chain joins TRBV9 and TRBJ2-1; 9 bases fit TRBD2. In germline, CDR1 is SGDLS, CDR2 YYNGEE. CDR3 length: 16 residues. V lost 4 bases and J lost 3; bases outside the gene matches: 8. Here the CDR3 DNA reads TGTGCCAGCAGCCCACGTGGAGCGGGAGGCTACAATGAGCAGTTCTTC. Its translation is CASSPRGAGGYNEQFF.

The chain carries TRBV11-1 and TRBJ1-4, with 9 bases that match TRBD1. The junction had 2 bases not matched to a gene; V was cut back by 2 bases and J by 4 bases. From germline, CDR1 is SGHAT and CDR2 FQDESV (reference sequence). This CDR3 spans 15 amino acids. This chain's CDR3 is CASSLRQGDNEKLFF. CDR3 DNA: TGTGCCAGCAGCTTACGACAGGGGGATAATGAAAAACTGTTTTTT.

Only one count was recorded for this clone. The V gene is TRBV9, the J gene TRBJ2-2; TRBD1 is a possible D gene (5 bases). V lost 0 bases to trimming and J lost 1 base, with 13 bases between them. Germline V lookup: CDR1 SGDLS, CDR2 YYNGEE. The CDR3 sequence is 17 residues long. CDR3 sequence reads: CASSVGGRVGNTGELFF. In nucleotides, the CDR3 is TGTGCCAGCAGCGTAGGGGGCAGGGTCGGGAACACCGGGGAGCTGTTTTTT.

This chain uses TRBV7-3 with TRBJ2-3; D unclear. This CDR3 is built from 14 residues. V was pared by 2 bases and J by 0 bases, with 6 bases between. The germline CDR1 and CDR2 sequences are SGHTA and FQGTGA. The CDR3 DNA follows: TGTGCCAGCAGCTTATCAGGCAGCACAGATACGCAGTATTTT. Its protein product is CASSLSGSTDTQYF.

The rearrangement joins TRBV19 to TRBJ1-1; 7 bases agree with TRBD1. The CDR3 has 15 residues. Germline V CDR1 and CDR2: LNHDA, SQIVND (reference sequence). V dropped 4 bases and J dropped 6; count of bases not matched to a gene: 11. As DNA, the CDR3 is TGTGCCAGTAGTACAATGGACAGGACGGGGGCTGAAGCTTTCTTT. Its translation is CASSTMDRTGAEAFF.

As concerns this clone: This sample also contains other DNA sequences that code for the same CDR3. The CDR3 spells CASSDGQGSYNEQFF. The CDR3 nucleotides are TGTGCCAGCAGCGATGGACAGGGGTCCTACAATGAGCAGTTCTTC. The chain uses TRBV9 and TRBJ2-1; TRBD1 matches 9 bases. V was clipped by 3 bases and J by 1 base; unmatched bases: 2. Germline CDR1 and CDR2: SGDLS and YYNGEE. This CDR3 contains 15 residues. Drawing the rest from reference TRBV9 and TRBJ2-1, the complete variable domain is DSGVTQTPKHLITATGQRVTLRCSPRSGDLSVYWYQQSLDQGLQFLIQYYNGEERAKGNILERFSAQQFPDLHSELNLSSLELGDSALYFCASSDGQGSYNEQFFGPGTRLTVL.

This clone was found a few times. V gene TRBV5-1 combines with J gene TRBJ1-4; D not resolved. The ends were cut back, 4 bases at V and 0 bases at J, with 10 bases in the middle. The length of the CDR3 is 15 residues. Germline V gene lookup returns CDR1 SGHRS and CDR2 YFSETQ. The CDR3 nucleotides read TGCGCCAGCAGCCCTATCACTACAACTAATGAAAAACTGTTTTTT. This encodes CASSPITTTNEKLFF.

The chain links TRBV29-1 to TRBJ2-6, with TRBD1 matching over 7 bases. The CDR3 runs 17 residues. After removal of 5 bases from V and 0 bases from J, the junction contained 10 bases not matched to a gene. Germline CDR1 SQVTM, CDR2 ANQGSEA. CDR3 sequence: CSVFRDSPFSGANVLTF. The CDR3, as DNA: TGCAGCGTTTTCCGGGACAGCCCCTTCTCTGGGGCCAACGTCCTGACTTTC.

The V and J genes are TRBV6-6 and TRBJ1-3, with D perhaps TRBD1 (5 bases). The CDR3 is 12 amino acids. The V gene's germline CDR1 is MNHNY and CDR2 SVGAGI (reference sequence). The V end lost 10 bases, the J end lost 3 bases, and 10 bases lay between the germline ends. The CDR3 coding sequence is TGTGCCACCTCAGGGCTTGGAAACACCATATATTTT. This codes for CATSGLGNTIYF.

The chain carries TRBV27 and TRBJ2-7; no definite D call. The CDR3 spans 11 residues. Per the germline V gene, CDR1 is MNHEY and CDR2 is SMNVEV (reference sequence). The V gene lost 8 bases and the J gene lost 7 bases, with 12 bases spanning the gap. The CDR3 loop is CASSRRSEQYF. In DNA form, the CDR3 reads TGTGCCAGCTCACGTCGTAGTGAGCAGTACTTC.

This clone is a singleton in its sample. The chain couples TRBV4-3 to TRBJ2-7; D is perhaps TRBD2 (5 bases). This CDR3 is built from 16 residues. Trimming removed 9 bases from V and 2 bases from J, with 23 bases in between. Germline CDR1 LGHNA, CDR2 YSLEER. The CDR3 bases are TGCGCCAGTTACCTAGTCTGCGCAGGACTGCCCTACGAGCAGTACTTC. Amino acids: CASYLVCAGLPYEQYF.

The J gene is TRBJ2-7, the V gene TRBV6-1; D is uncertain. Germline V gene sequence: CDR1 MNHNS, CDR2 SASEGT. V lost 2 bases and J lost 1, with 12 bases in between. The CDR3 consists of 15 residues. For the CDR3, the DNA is TGTGCCAGCAGTGAATTGGAGCACTATTCCTACGAGCAGTACTTC. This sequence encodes CASSELEHYSYEQYF.

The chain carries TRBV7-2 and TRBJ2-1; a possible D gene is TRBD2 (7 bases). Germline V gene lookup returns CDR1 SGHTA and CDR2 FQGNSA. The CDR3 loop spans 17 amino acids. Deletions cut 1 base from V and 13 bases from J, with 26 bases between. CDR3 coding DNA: TGTGCCAGCAGCTTAGGAGGGGGTGGTGGGGCGGGAGACCGCCAGTTCTTC. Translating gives CASSLGGGGGAGDRQFF.

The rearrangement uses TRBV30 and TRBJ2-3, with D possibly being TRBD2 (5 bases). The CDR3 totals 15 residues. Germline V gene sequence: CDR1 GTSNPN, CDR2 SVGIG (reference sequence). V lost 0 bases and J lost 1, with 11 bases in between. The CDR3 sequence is CAWSVLDSRTDTQYF. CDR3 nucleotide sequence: TGTGCCTGGAGTGTACTGGACTCGCGCACAGATACGCAGTATTTT.

In nucleotides, the CDR3 is TGTGCCAGCACCTTGAGGTTTAGCGGGTCGAACACCGGGGAGCTGTTTTTT. This codes for CASTLRFSGSNTGELFF. The chain is built from TRBV11-1 and TRBJ2-2; TRBD2 aligns across 7 bases. This CDR3 comprises 17 residues. The germline gives CDR1 SGHAT, CDR2 FQDESV (reference sequence). V lost 7 bases to trimming and J lost 0 bases; unmatched junction nucleotides: 11.

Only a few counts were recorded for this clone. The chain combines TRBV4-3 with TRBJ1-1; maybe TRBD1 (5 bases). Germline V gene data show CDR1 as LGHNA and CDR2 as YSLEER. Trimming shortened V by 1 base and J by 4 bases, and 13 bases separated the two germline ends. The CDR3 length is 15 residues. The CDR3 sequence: CASSQGVGGGTEAFF. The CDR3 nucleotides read TGCGCCAGCAGCCAAGGGGTGGGGGGGGGCACTGAAGCTTTCTTT.

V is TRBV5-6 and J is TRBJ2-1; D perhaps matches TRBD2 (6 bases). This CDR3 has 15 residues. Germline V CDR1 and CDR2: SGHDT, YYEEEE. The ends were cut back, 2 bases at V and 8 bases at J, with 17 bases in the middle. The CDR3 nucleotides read TGTGCCAGCAGCTTAATCGCGAATAGGGAGGATGAGCAGTTCTTC. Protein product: CASSLIANREDEQFF. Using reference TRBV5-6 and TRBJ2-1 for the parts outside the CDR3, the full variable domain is DAGVTQSPTHLIKTRGQQVTLRCSPKSGHDTVSWYQQALGQGPQFIFQYYEEEERQRGNFPDRFSGHQFPNYSSELNVNALLLGDSALYLCASSLIANREDEQFFGPGTRLTVL.

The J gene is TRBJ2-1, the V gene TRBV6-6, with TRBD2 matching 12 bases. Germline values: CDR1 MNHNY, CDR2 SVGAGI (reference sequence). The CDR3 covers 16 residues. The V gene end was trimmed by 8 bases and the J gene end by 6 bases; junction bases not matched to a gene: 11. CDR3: CASAVLGLAGSNEQFF. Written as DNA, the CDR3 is TGTGCCAGCGCCGTTCTTGGACTAGCGGGAAGCAATGAGCAGTTCTTC.

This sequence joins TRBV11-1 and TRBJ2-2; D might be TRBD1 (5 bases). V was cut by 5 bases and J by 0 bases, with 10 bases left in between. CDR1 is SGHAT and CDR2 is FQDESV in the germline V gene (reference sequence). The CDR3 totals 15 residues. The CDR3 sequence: CASSLSGTNTGELFF. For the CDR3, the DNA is TGTGCCAGCAGCCTCTCAGGGACGAACACCGGGGAGCTGTTTTTT.

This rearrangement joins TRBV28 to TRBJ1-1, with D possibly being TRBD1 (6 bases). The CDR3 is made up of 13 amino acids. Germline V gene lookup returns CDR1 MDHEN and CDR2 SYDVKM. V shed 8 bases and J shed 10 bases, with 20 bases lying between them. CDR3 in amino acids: CASGPRGARGAFF. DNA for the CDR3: TGTGCCAGCGGTCCACGGGGGGCGCGAGGAGCTTTCTTT.